Presented here are 20 T cell receptor beta chains from one specimen sequenced in a study of shared clonotypes between healthy human individuals. Naive-designated CD8 cells lacked CD45RO, were positively enriched for CCR7, and omitted terminally differentiated effector memory CD45RA+ cells. Method: immunoSEQ multiplex PCR; TCRdb's copy keeps in-frame clones and lacks some. The table lists about 2.1 million clones, more than 85% of them singletons. Sequencing was carried out using naive CD8+ T cells from PBMCs. These receptors came from a man aged 18 to 29 in good health. Some clones in this sample may be carry-over from other donors' samples.

The chain recombines TRBV18 with TRBJ2-7; TRBD2 might be the D (5 bases). Trimming took off 6 bases at V and 3 bases at J, with 21 bases between the two ends. CDR1 and CDR2 from the germline V gene are KGHSH and LQKENI. This CDR3 comprises 16 residues. In DNA, the CDR3 is TGTGCCAGCTCCCCCGCCCGGGGTCAGGTTCTCTACGAGCAGTACTTC. Its protein product is CASSPARGQVLYEQYF.

A single count supports this clone. The chain joins TRBV28 to TRBJ2-7; 7 bases are shared with TRBD2. The germline V gene has CDR1 MDHEN and CDR2 SYDVKM. The CDR3 spans 17 residues. Germline trimming cut 3 bases from V and 2 bases from J; bases unmatched to any gene: 13. Here the CDR3 DNA reads TGTGCCAGCAGTTTGGCGTTTGTAGCGGGCACCACCTACGAGCAGTACTTC. This translates into CASSLAFVAGTTYEQYF.

This sequence joins TRBV7-9 and TRBJ2-7; D is tentatively TRBD1 or TRBD2 (6 bases each). The CDR3 sequence is 15 residues long. V was cut by 7 bases and J by 5 bases, with 21 bases left in between. The V gene's germline CDR1 is SEHNR and CDR2 FQNEAQ (reference sequence). CDR3 DNA sequence: TGTGCCAGCAACCTCGGGGGCGGCCGTCGAGACGAGCAGTACTTC. This sequence encodes CASNLGGGRRDEQYF.

A note on this clone: The conserved final phenylalanine or tryptophan is absent from the CDR3, which likely points to a read error. This chain joins TRBV30 and TRBJ1-2; D is possibly TRBD1 (6 bases). The CDR3 has 14 amino acids. The V gene's germline CDR1 is GTSNPN and CDR2 SVGIG (reference sequence). The CDR3 reads CAWGQGQYNYGYTL. The CDR3 nucleotides are TGTGCTTGGGGGCAGGGACAATATAACTATGGCTACACCCTC.

This clone has a single count. This chain links TRBV6-1 with TRBJ2-7; TRBD1 might be the D (6 bases). V was clipped by 6 bases and J by 8 bases, with 14 bases between them. Germline V gene data show CDR1 as MNHNS and CDR2 as SASEGT. There are 12 residues in the CDR3. The CDR3 nucleotides read TGTGCCAGCAGGGGGGCTCCGACCAAGCAGTACTTC. Its protein is CASRGAPTKQYF.

This clone showed up just once. The V gene is TRBV9, the J gene TRBJ2-1, with TRBD2 matching over 7 bases. The CDR3 contains 13 residues. V gave up 5 bases and J gave up 7 bases; unmatched junction bases: 6. Germline CDR1 reads SGDLS; CDR2 reads YYNGEE. CDR3 loop: CASSPSGKNEQFF. DNA of the CDR3: TGTGCCAGCAGTCCTAGCGGAAAGAATGAGCAGTTCTTC. Looking up the rest from reference TRBV9 and TRBJ2-1 gives the full variable domain: DSGVTQTPKHLITATGQRVTLRCSPRSGDLSVYWYQQSLDQGLQFLIQYYNGEERAKGNILERFSAQQFPDLHSELNLSSLELGDSALYFCASSPSGKNEQFFGPGTRLTVL.

A word on this clone: The sample contains more than one DNA sequence encoding this CDR3. The chain recombines TRBV7-2 with TRBJ2-7, with D possibly TRBD1 on 5 matching bases. The CDR3 is 15 residues long. Germline V gene sequence: CDR1 SGHTA, CDR2 FQGNSA. V lost 1 base and J lost 3, with 13 bases in between. CDR3 loop: CASSLVSDRGYEQYF. The CDR3 coding sequence is TGTGCCAGCAGCTTAGTAAGTGACAGAGGCTACGAGCAGTACTTC.

V usage is TRBV29-1 and J usage is TRBJ2-1, with a tentative D call TRBD2 (5 bases). V gave up 7 bases and J gave up 9 bases, with 13 bases separating them. CDR1 and CDR2 from the germline V gene are SQVTM and ANQGSEA. The CDR3 sequence is 11 residues long. The CDR3 region is CSAGSLGEQFF. Here the CDR3 DNA reads TGCAGCGCTGGGAGCTTGGGTGAGCAGTTCTTC.

The chain is built from TRBV25-1 and TRBJ2-7; 10 positions match TRBD1. The CDR3 has 17 residues. V was clipped by 5 bases and J by 1 base; unmatched bases: 11. Germline lookup yields CDR1 MGHDK and CDR2 SYGVNS. DNA of the CDR3: TGTGCCAGCAGTACCGGGACAGGGGCTACCCCTTCCTACGAGCAGTACTTC. This sequence encodes CASSTGTGATPSYEQYF.

CDR3 loop: CASSLEGNEQFF. In nucleotides, the CDR3 is TGCGCCAGCAGCCTAGAGGGGAATGAGCAGTTCTTC. V is TRBV4-1 and J is TRBJ2-1; D tentatively reads TRBD1 or TRBD2 (5 bases each). From germline, CDR1 is MGHRA and CDR2 YSYEKL. Trimming cost V 4 bases and J 7 bases, with 8 bases left between them. CDR3 length: 12 residues.

The genes are TRBV6-5 and TRBJ1-6; no firm D call. Germline lookup yields CDR1 MNHEY and CDR2 SVGAGI. The CDR3 has 16 residues. Trimming pared 0 bases from V and 0 bases from J, leaving 6 bases between. CDR3 nucleotides: TGTGCCAGCAGTTACTCGAGGAGCTCCTATAATTCACCCCTCCACTTT. Encoded protein: CASSYSRSSYNSPLHF.

The chain is built from TRBV28 and TRBJ2-7, with a possible D match to TRBD1 (6 bases). V lost 7 bases and J 2 bases, leaving 21 bases between the germline ends. This CDR3 has 16 amino acids. The germline V gene has CDR1 MDHEN and CDR2 SYDVKM. CDR3 DNA: TGTGCCAGCACCCAATTTATTGAGGACAGCGCCTACGAGCAGTACTTC. Its protein product is CASTQFIEDSAYEQYF.

This clone was detected only once. This chain links TRBV7-9 with TRBJ1-1; D is unclear. Trimming shortened V by 6 bases and J by 4 bases, and 12 bases separated the two germline ends. The CDR3 covers 13 residues. CDR1 and CDR2 from the germline V gene are SEHNR and FQNEAQ (reference sequence). The DNA of the CDR3 is TGTGCCAGCAGTTCCTTCGTGTCCACTGAAGCTTTCTTT. Its translation: CASSSFVSTEAFF.

This sequence joins TRBV18 and TRBJ2-3; maybe TRBD2 (6 bases). Germline V lookup: CDR1 KGHSH, CDR2 LQKENI. V lost 3 bases, J lost 0 bases, and 13 bases lay in between. CDR3 size: 16 residues. CDR3 sequence (DNA): TGTGCCAGCTCACCCCGGGACTGGACGAGCACAGATACGCAGTATTTT. Its translation is CASSPRDWTSTDTQYF.

The chain links TRBV18 to TRBJ2-1; 7 bases agree with TRBD1. The V and J ends lost 3 bases and 3 bases, in that order; junction bases with no gene match: 8. CDR3 length equals 16 residues. The germline CDR1 and CDR2 sequences are KGHSH and LQKENI. CDR3 in amino acids: CASSPGTERGYNEQFF. CDR3 coding DNA: TGTGCCAGCTCACCCGGGACAGAGAGGGGCTACAATGAGCAGTTCTTC.

The CDR3 loop is CASRFRDFSTGYTF. The CDR3 DNA sequence: TGTGCCAGCAGGTTCCGGGACTTTTCGACGGGCTACACCTTC. J is TRBJ1-2 and V is TRBV27, with D possibly being TRBD1 (5 bases). Germline CDR1 and CDR2: MNHEY and SMNVEV (reference sequence). V lost 6 bases and J lost 8, with 19 bases in between. This CDR3 contains 14 residues.

The chain joins TRBV9 to TRBJ1-5; a weak D match, TRBD1 (5 bases). In germline, CDR1 is SGDLS, CDR2 YYNGEE. The CDR3 is 13 residues long. The V gene lost 7 bases and the J gene lost 2 bases, with 10 bases spanning the gap. CDR3 loop: CASGQGGNQPQHF. The CDR3 DNA follows: TGTGCCAGCGGGCAAGGGGGCAATCAGCCCCAGCATTTT.

The chain couples TRBV7-2 to TRBJ1-1, with TRBD1 matching over 12 bases. J was trimmed by 4 bases and V by 5 bases; bases with no gene match: 8. Germline V gene sequence: CDR1 SGHTA, CDR2 FQGNSA. The CDR3 sequence is 16 residues long. The CDR3 spells CASSPSGDRGPTEAFF. The CDR3 bases are TGTGCCAGCAGCCCGAGTGGGGACAGGGGGCCCACTGAAGCTTTCTTT.

A word on this clone: Other DNA sequences within the sample encode an identical CDR3. The chain joins TRBV27 to TRBJ2-7; a weak D match, TRBD2 (6 bases). V was pared by 2 bases and J by 4 bases, with 6 bases between. Looked up from germline, CDR1 is MNHEY and CDR2 is SMNVEV (reference sequence). This CDR3 comprises 12 residues. This CDR3 reads CASSLSGYEQYF. The CDR3 bases are TGTGCCAGCAGTTTAAGCGGGTACGAGCAGTACTTC.

The chain carries TRBV9 and TRBJ2-7, with TRBD1 as a possible D gene (6 bases). V was cut by 4 bases and J by 7 bases, with 12 bases left in between. The CDR3 contains 12 residues. Germline V gene sequence: CDR1 SGDLS, CDR2 YYNGEE. In nucleotides, the CDR3 is TGTGCCAGCAGCCCTCCTCAGGGGGAGCAGTACTTC. It is translated as CASSPPQGEQYF.